Each of the 10 T cell receptor beta chains below was sequenced from the same sample in a study of tumor-infiltrating lymphocytes in oesophageal squamous cell carcinoma. TCRdb reanalysed the PCR reads using MiXCR and keeps one entry per CDR3 protein. The sample shows approximately 9,800 distinct CDR3 sequences, around 60% of them seen only once. The sequencing input was esophageal tumor tissue. These receptors came from a female donor with esophageal squamous cell carcinoma.

The rearrangement joins TRBV7-2 to TRBJ2-3; D might be TRBD1 or TRBD2, each matching 5 bases. The CDR3 loop spans 14 amino acids. V was shortened by 3 bases and J by 2 bases, with 9 bases between the two germline ends. Germline CDR1 SGHTA, CDR2 FQGNSA. The CDR3 here is CASSLGPNTDTQYF. CDR3 nucleotide sequence: TGTGCCAGCAGCTTGGGACCGAACACAGATACGCAGTATTTT.

The rearrangement uses TRBV6-1 and TRBJ1-5, with unresolved D. CDR3 length: 18 residues. The V and J ends lost 1 base and 0 bases respectively, with 16 bases between them. The germline V gene encodes CDR1 MNHNS and CDR2 SASEGT. The CDR3 here is CASSEGIRVPYSNQPQHF. CDR3 DNA: TGTGCCAGCAGTGAAGGTATAAGGGTCCCCTATAGCAATCAGCCCCAGCATTTT.

This sequence joins TRBV6-2 or TRBV6-3 and TRBJ2-3; 8 bases are a match to TRBD2. This CDR3 contains 16 residues. The junction had 9 bases not matched to a gene; V was cut back by 5 bases and J by 2 bases. CDR1 and CDR2 from the germline V gene are MNHEY and SVGEGT. CDR3: CASSEVAGSFTDTQYF. CDR3 bases: TGTGCCAGCAGTGAAGTAGCGGGGTCCTTCACAGATACGCAGTATTTT.

This clonotype was counted a few times. The V and J genes are TRBV6-1 and TRBJ2-1; the D is unclear. The J call may be mistaken, given a closer DNA end match to TRBJ2-7. Germline loops: CDR1 MNHNS, CDR2 SASEGT. The length of the CDR3 is 12 residues. CDR3 coding DNA: TGTGCCAGCAGTGGGGACTCCTACGAGCAGTACTTC. It yields the protein CASSGDSYEQYF.

The chain couples TRBV7-3 to TRBJ2-5; 9 bases line up with TRBD1. The DNA matches TRBJ2-1 better at its end, which makes the J call doubtful. The CDR3 is 15 residues long. CDR1 SGHTA and CDR2 FQGTGA come from the germline V gene. The CDR3 loop reads CASSLDGTGLSEQFF. CDR3 sequence (DNA): TGTGCCAGCAGCTTAGATGGGACAGGGTTAAGCGAGCAGTTCTTC.

The chain employs TRBV7-3 and TRBJ2-1, with D possibly being TRBD2 (6 bases). V lost 5 bases, J lost 9 bases, and 14 bases lay in between. Germline V gene data show CDR1 as SGHTA and CDR2 as FQGTGA. The CDR3 has 13 amino acids. Here the CDR3 reads CASSPAGSGEQFF. The CDR3 bases are TGTGCCAGCAGCCCCGCGGGATCGGGTGAGCAGTTCTTC.

This clonotype was observed once. V usage is TRBV7-6 and J usage is TRBJ2-7; D not certain. The J call may be mistaken, given a closer DNA end match to TRBJ2-1. The CDR3 totals 15 residues. The germline V gene encodes CDR1 SGHVS and CDR2 FNYEAQ. CDR3 sequence reads: CASSLVSSSYNEQFF. CDR3 nucleotide sequence: TGTGCCAGCAGCTTAGTATCCAGCTCCTACAATGAGCAGTTCTTC.

About this clonotype itself: A read error may produce the germline difference seen at one junction end. V is TRBV7-2 and J is TRBJ2-7, with 9 positions matching TRBD2. Germline lookup yields CDR1 SGHTA and CDR2 FQGNSA. The CDR3 totals 18 residues. As DNA, the CDR3 is TGTGCCAGCAGCTTAGTGCCCTCCGCGGGGGGGCTTAATTCACCCCTCCACTTC. The encoded protein is CASSLVPSAGGLNSPLHF.

The chain combines TRBV12-3 or TRBV12-4 with TRBJ2-5, with TRBD2 matching 13 bases. There are 16 residues in the CDR3. Unmatched junction bases numbered 7, after V lost 5 bases and J lost 4 bases. The CDR3: CASSQIGLAGVETQYF. The CDR3 nucleotides read TGTGCCAGCAGTCAAATTGGACTAGCGGGAGTAGAGACCCAGTACTTC.

This clonotype is medium-sized by share. The chain is built from TRBV7-9 and TRBJ2-1, with unresolved D. The V end lost 1 base, the J end lost 9 bases, and 16 bases lay between the germline ends. The CDR3 covers 15 residues. Per the germline V gene, CDR1 is SEHNR and CDR2 is FQNEAQ (reference sequence). CDR3 nucleotides: TGTGCCAGCAGCTTAGATAGGAGCGTAGCCGCTGAGCAGTTCTTC. Encoded protein: CASSLDRSVAAEQFF.